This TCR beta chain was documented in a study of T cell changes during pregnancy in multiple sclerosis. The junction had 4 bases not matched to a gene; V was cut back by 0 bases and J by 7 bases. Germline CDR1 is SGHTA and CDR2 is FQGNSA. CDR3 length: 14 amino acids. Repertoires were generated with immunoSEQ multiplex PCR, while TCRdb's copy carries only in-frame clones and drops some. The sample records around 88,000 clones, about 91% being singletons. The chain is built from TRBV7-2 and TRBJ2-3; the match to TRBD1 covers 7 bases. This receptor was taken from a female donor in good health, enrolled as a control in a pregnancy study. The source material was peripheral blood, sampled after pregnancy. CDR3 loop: CASSLARGQNTQYF. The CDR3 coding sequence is TGTGCCAGCAGCTTAGCGAGGGGACAGAATACGCAGTATTTT.